This T cell receptor (beta chain) appears in the sequencing data of a study of cytomegalovirus exposure and HLA in healthy donors. Findings of the study overall: The listing of fewer than 200 TCR beta chains classed them as cytomegalovirus-associated. Data from an earlier analysis indicated that most TCR beta V segments were productive either about 87% or about 30% of the time. For TCR beta chains, V- and J-gene trimming was later linked to a missense DCLRE1C variant.

This PCR relied on a set of 60 Vbeta primers and 13 Jbeta primers. The method was immunoSEQ multiplex PCR; TCRdb's version includes in-frame clones alone and lacks a portion of them. Altogether approximately 100,000 clones are present, approximately 80% being singletons, with the ten largest covering less than 15%. V was pared by 1 base and J by 8 bases, with 14 bases between. Germline V lookup: CDR1 SEHNR, CDR2 FQNEAQ (reference sequence). This CDR3 spans 14 amino acids. A word on this clone: Its target is not known.

This clonotype originated in a middle-aged woman in good health and CMV-seropositive. The V and J genes are TRBV7-9 and TRBJ1-1; D may be TRBD1 (5 bases). The material sequenced was PBMCs. The DNA of the CDR3 is TGTGCCAGCAGCTTAGGCGTTGCTCCAGGGGAAGCTTTCTTT. It specifies CASSLGVAPGEAFF.